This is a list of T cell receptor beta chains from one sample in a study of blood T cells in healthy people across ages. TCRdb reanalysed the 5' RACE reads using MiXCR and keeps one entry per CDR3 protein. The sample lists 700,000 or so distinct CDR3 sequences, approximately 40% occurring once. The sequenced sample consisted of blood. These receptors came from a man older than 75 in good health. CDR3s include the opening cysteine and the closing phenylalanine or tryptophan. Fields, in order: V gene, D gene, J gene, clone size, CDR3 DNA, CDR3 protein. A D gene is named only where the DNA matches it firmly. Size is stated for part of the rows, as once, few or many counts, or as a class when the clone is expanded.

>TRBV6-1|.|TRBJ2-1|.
TGTGCCAGCATGATAGGGGGGGGGAACAATGAGCAGTTCTTC
CASMIGGGNNEQFF
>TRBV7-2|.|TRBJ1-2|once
TGTGCCAGCAGCTTAGGTCCCTCTTCGGGACTTAGAAACTATGGCTACACCTTC
CASSLGPSSGLRNYGYTF
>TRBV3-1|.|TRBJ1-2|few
TGTGCCAGCAGCCAAGATAGTAGGCGGAATGGCTACACCTTC
CASSQDSRRNGYTF
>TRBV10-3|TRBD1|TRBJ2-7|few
TGTGCCATCACCCCGGACAGGTCCTACGAGCAGTACTTC
CAITPDRSYEQYF
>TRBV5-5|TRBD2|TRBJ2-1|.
TGTGCCAGCAGCTTAGGAGCGGGGGGGCATCTTGAGCAGTTCTTC
CASSLGAGGHLEQFF
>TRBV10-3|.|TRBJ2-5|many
TGTGCCATCAGTGAGTTCGGGGAAGGGCCGAGAGAGACCCAGTACTTC
CAISEFGEGPRETQYF
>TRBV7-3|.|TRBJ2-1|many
TGTGCCAGCAGTTTGGACAGCTACAATGAGCAGTTCTTC
CASSLDSYNEQFF
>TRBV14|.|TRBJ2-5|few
TGTGCCAGCAGCCAACTGAGGGTGGAGACCCAGTACTTC
CASSQLRVETQYF
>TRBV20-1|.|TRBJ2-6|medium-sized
TGCAGTGCTAGACCCCATCCCGGGGCTGGGGCCAACGTCCTGACTTTC
CSARPHPGAGANVLTF
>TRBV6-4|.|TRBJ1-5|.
TGTGCCAGCAGCCCCGACATAAGTCAGCCCCAGCATTTT
CASSPDISQPQHF
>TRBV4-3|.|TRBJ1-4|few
TGCGCCAGCAGCCAAAAATACAGGGCAACTAATGAAAAACTGTTTTTT
CASSQKYRATNEKLFF
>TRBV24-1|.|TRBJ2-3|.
TGTGCCGCCAAATCCGGCGGTACGCAGTATTTT
CAAKSGGTQYF
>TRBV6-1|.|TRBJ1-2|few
TGTGCCAGCAGTGAAGGCGTTGGAGGCTACACCTTC
CASSEGVGGYTF
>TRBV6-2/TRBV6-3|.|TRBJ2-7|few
TGTGCCAGCAGTTACCTACTCAAATACGAGCAGTACTTC
CASSYLLKYEQYF
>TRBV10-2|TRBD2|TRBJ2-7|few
TGCGCCAGCAGTGAGTCGGCACTAGCGGGAGTGTACGAGCAGTACTTC
CASSESALAGVYEQYF
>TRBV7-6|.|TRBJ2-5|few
TGTGCCAGCAGCTTATTCGGGGGCTTCGGGGAGACCCAGTACTTC
CASSLFGGFGETQYF
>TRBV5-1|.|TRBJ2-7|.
TGCGCCAGCAGCTCCGACCTACTGGCCTCCTACGAGCAGTACTTC
CASSSDLLASYEQYF
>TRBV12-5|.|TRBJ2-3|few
TGTGCTACCAACCGTCCCGGAGGCACAGATACGCAGTATTTT
CATNRPGGTDTQYF
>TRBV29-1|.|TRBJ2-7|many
TGCAGCGCCGTCAGGGTTGACGAGCAGTACTTC
CSAVRVDEQYF
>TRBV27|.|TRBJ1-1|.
TGTGCCAGCAGTTTCAGACAGATGGCGGAAGCTTTCTTT
CASSFRQMAEAFF
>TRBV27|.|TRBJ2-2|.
TGTGCCAGCAGTTCCTCGATATACACCGAAACCGGGGAGCTGTTTTTT
CASSSSIYTETGELFF
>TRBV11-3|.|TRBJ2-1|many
TGTGCCAGCAGCTTAGATGGACAGCCCTACAATGAGCAGTTCTTC
CASSLDGQPYNEQFF
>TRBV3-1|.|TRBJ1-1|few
TGTGCCAGCAGCCAACGTCGGGAGATGACGGAAGCTTTCTTT
CASSQRREMTEAFF
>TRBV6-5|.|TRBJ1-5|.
TGTGCCAGCAGTTACTCGGGGTATCAGCCCCAGCATTTT
CASSYSGYQPQHF
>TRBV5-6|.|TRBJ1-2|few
TGTGCCAGCAACGGGGCCTATGGCTACACCTTC
CASNGAYGYTF
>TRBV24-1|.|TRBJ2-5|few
TGTGCCACCAGTGATCCGCGAGGTGGGTACCAAGAGACCCAGTACTTC
CATSDPRGGYQETQYF
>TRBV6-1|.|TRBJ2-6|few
TGTGCCAGCTTTGAGGGGCGCGGTGGGGCCAACGTCCTGACTTTC
CASFEGRGGANVLTF
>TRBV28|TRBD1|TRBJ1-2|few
TGTGCCAGCAGTTGGGCAGGGGGCGTTGACTATGGCTACACCTTC
CASSWAGGVDYGYTF
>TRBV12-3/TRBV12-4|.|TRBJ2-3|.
TGTGCCAGCAGAGGGGGCGCGGGGGTGTTCAGCACAGATACGCAGTATTTT
CASRGGAGVFSTDTQYF
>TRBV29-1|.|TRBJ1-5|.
TGCAGCGTCGCCGACCGGAGGGAACAGCCCCAGCATTTT
CSVADRREQPQHF
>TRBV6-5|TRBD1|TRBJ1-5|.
TGTGCCAGCAGTTACTACGGGACAGGGGTCGGTCAGCCCCAGCATTTT
CASSYYGTGVGQPQHF
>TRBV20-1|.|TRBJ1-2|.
TGCAGTGCTAGGGCGGGAGGCGATGGCTACACCTTC
CSARAGGDGYTF
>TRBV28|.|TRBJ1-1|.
TGTGCCAGCAGTACAACTACCTTACGGTGGCTCACTGAAGCTTTCTTT
CASSTTTLRWLTEAFF
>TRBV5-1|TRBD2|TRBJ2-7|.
TGCGCCAGCAGATATAGACTAGCGGGAGGGCCCAACGAGCAGTACTTC
CASRYRLAGGPNEQYF
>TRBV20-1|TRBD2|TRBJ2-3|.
TGCAGTGCTTTTCAGCGGGAGAAGAGATACGCGTATTTT
CSAFQREKRYAYF
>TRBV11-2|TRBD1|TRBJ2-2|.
TGTGCCAGCAGCTCACAGGGACAGGGGATCGGCGGGGAGCTGTTTTTT
CASSSQGQGIGGELFF
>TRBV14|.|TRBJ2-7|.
TGTGCCAGCAGCCGTTTCCCTGAGGCGAGCTCCTACAATGAGCAGTACTTC
CASSRFPEASSYNEQYF
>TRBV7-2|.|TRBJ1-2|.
TGTGCCAGCAGCACCTCGACTCATAACTATGGCTACACCTTC
CASSTSTHNYGYTF